This is a list of T cell receptor beta chains from one sample in a study of T cells in Graves' hyperthyroidism and ophthalmopathy. TCRdb recomputed calls from the multiplex PCR reads with MiXCR, one row per CDR3 protein. The sample comprises around 290,000 distinct CDR3 sequences, roughly 15% of which are singletons, and roughly 7.9% rests with the top ten. Sequenced sample: blood. All receptors derive from a woman in her thirties or forties with Graves' hyperthyroidism. CDR3s include the opening cysteine and the closing phenylalanine or tryptophan. Fields, in order: V gene, D gene, J gene, clone size, CDR3 DNA, CDR3 protein. A D gene is named only where the DNA matches it firmly. The size field is filled for only some rows; it gives once, few, many or a size class.

v_call: TRBV7-8; d_call: TRBD1; j_call: TRBJ1-1; clone_size: many; cdr3_nt: TGTGCCAGCAGCTTATGGACAGGGGTCCCGAGTGGGTATAACACTGAAGCTTTCTTT; cdr3_aa: CASSLWTGVPSGYNTEAFF
v_call: TRBV15; d_call: NA; j_call: TRBJ2-3; clone_size: few; cdr3_nt: TGTGCCACCAGCAGACTCCCCCGCACAGATACGCAGTATTTT; cdr3_aa: CATSRLPRTDTQYF
v_call: TRBV5-1; d_call: TRBD2; j_call: TRBJ2-3; clone_size: few; cdr3_nt: TGCGCCAGCAGCTTGGTGGCGGGAGGGGCCACAGATACGCAGTATTTT; cdr3_aa: CASSLVAGGATDTQYF
v_call: TRBV20-1; d_call: TRBD2; j_call: TRBJ2-3; clone_size: many; cdr3_nt: TGCAGTGCCACCACTACTAGCGGGGGCACAGATACGCAGTATTTT; cdr3_aa: CSATTTSGGTDTQYF
v_call: TRBV6-1; d_call: TRBD2; j_call: TRBJ2-5; clone_size: many; cdr3_nt: TGTGCCAGCAGATGGGGAGGGGAGACCCAGTACTTC; cdr3_aa: CASRWGGETQYF
v_call: TRBV10-3; d_call: NA; j_call: TRBJ1-3; clone_size: few; cdr3_nt: TGTGCCATCAGTGAGGCGATGGGGGGCGGAAACACCATATATTTT; cdr3_aa: CAISEAMGGGNTIYF
v_call: TRBV10-3; d_call: NA; j_call: TRBJ2-5; clone_size: many; cdr3_nt: TGTGCCATCAGTGAGTCTGGCGTCGAGACCCAGTACTTC; cdr3_aa: CAISESGVETQYF
v_call: TRBV20-1; d_call: TRBD2; j_call: TRBJ2-1; clone_size: many; cdr3_nt: TGCAGTGCTAGACTCACTAGCGGGACCCGCAATGAGCAGTTCTTC; cdr3_aa: CSARLTSGTRNEQFF
v_call: TRBV18; d_call: NA; j_call: TRBJ1-5; clone_size: NA; cdr3_nt: TGTGCCAGCTCACCCTCCGGGACAACAGGCGGCCAGCCCCAGCATTTT; cdr3_aa: CASSPSGTTGGQPQHF
v_call: TRBV20-1; d_call: NA; j_call: TRBJ1-2; clone_size: NA; cdr3_nt: TGCAGTGCTATTTGGGGGGGGGGGCTCGGCTATGGCTACACCTTC; cdr3_aa: CSAIWGGGLGYGYTF
v_call: TRBV7-2; d_call: TRBD2; j_call: TRBJ2-1; clone_size: many; cdr3_nt: TGTGCCAGCAGCTTAGGCAGCGGGAGGTTAAATGAGCAGTTCTTC; cdr3_aa: CASSLGSGRLNEQFF
v_call: TRBV6-1; d_call: NA; j_call: TRBJ2-5; clone_size: many; cdr3_nt: TGTGCCAGCACTAGCGACCGAGGGGAGACCCAGTACTTC; cdr3_aa: CASTSDRGETQYF
v_call: TRBV6-1; d_call: TRBD1; j_call: TRBJ1-1; clone_size: many; cdr3_nt: TGTGCCAGCAGGGTGTTCCAGGGGGACACTGAAGCTTTCTTT; cdr3_aa: CASRVFQGDTEAFF
v_call: TRBV10-3; d_call: NA; j_call: TRBJ2-5; clone_size: NA; cdr3_nt: TGTGCCATCAGGGAGCAGGATGGGGGGCAAGAGACCCAGTACTTC; cdr3_aa: CAIREQDGGQETQYF
v_call: TRBV11-3; d_call: TRBD2; j_call: TRBJ2-3; clone_size: few; cdr3_nt: TGTGCCAGCAGCCCCAGGGTACTAGCGGGAGGGTCGAACCCCCCCCCCGATACGCAGTATTTT; cdr3_aa: CASSPRVLAGGSNPPPDTQYF
v_call: TRBV6-5; d_call: NA; j_call: TRBJ2-1; clone_size: many; cdr3_nt: TGTGCCAGCAGTTACTCGACAGGTTTCGGCAATGAGCAGTTCTTC; cdr3_aa: CASSYSTGFGNEQFF
v_call: TRBV10-1; d_call: NA; j_call: TRBJ1-1; clone_size: many; cdr3_nt: TGCGCCAGCAGTGAGTCGCCAGGACAGAACACTGAAGCTTTCTTT; cdr3_aa: CASSESPGQNTEAFF
v_call: TRBV7-9; d_call: TRBD1; j_call: TRBJ2-5; clone_size: many; cdr3_nt: TGTGCCAGCAGCTCCGGACAGGTTCCAGAGACCCAGTACTTC; cdr3_aa: CASSSGQVPETQYF
v_call: TRBV7-2; d_call: NA; j_call: TRBJ2-4; clone_size: few; cdr3_nt: TGTGCCAGCAGCTTAGGCCACGTGAGGGTCACCATTCAGTACTTC; cdr3_aa: CASSLGHVRVTIQYF
v_call: TRBV6-9; d_call: TRBD1; j_call: TRBJ1-1; clone_size: NA; cdr3_nt: TGTGCCAGCAGTATTCCGGGACAGGGGGCGGACACTGAAGCTTTCTTT; cdr3_aa: CASSIPGQGADTEAFF
v_call: TRBV19; d_call: NA; j_call: TRBJ1-6; clone_size: NA; cdr3_nt: TGTGCCAGTAGTAGCGCGGAGGACCCTAATTCACCCCTCCACTTT; cdr3_aa: CASSSAEDPNSPLHF
v_call: TRBV2; d_call: NA; j_call: TRBJ2-6; clone_size: few; cdr3_nt: TGTGCCTCAAAAGGGACCTCTGGGGCCAACGTCCTGACTTTC; cdr3_aa: CASKGTSGANVLTF
v_call: TRBV6-1; d_call: NA; j_call: TRBJ1-5; clone_size: many; cdr3_nt: TGTGCCAGCAGTGGGGGGACCCCGTATAGCAATCAGCCCCAGCATTTT; cdr3_aa: CASSGGTPYSNQPQHF
v_call: TRBV29-1; d_call: NA; j_call: TRBJ2-7; clone_size: few; cdr3_nt: TGCAGCGCTGAAGGGACTGAATCCTACGAGCAGTACTTC; cdr3_aa: CSAEGTESYEQYF
v_call: TRBV2; d_call: NA; j_call: TRBJ2-1; clone_size: many; cdr3_nt: TGTGCCAGCAGTGAAGCATCTAGGTTCAATGAGCAGTTCTTC; cdr3_aa: CASSEASRFNEQFF
v_call: TRBV15; d_call: NA; j_call: TRBJ1-2; clone_size: NA; cdr3_nt: TGTGCCACCAGCAGAGATCTAACAGACTATGGCTACACCTTC; cdr3_aa: CATSRDLTDYGYTF
v_call: TRBV6-2/TRBV6-3; d_call: TRBD2; j_call: TRBJ2-1; clone_size: few; cdr3_nt: TGTGCCACCGGGACTACTTATAGTGAGCAGTTCTTC; cdr3_aa: CATGTTYSEQFF
v_call: TRBV6-1; d_call: NA; j_call: TRBJ2-3; clone_size: many; cdr3_nt: TGTGCCAGCAGACCTACAGGTCTTGGCACAGATACGCAGTATTTT; cdr3_aa: CASRPTGLGTDTQYF
v_call: TRBV6-6; d_call: NA; j_call: TRBJ1-6; clone_size: many; cdr3_nt: TGTGCCAGCAGTTACCGGGTGCGCGATTCACCCCTCCACTTT; cdr3_aa: CASSYRVRDSPLHF
v_call: TRBV5-1; d_call: NA; j_call: TRBJ2-1; clone_size: few; cdr3_nt: TGCGCCAGCAGCTTGGAGGGGGGGCAGTTCTTC; cdr3_aa: CASSLEGGQFF
v_call: TRBV4-1; d_call: TRBD1; j_call: TRBJ1-2; clone_size: NA; cdr3_nt: TGCGCCAGCAGCCTTTCCGGGACAGGGATGGACTATGGCTACACCTTC; cdr3_aa: CASSLSGTGMDYGYTF